The clone carrying this T cell receptor (beta chain) came up many times. Its antigen is unknown. The study amplified TCR beta CDR3 regions using RNA transcripts. HTBI-primed first-round RT-PCR preceded second-round multiplex PCR. From the multiplex PCR reads, TCRdb called clonotypes with MiXCR, one entry per CDR3 protein. Of 600,000 to 700,000 distinct CDR3 sequences in the sample, under 50% were seen once. This sample was taken from a study of Graves' ophthalmopathy and Graves' hyperthyroidism. Study details: Untreated patients at initial diagnosis provided peripheral blood. Overall study findings and caveats: Predictions made by the model for ophthalmopathy progression reached 65% to 71% sensitivity and about 72% specificity. Most expanded thyroid clonotypes above 0.001 frequency also appeared in blood.

Physicians reached a diagnosis by relying on clinical symptoms, serum thyroxine, TRAb, thyroid ultrasound and orbital computed tomography. This CDR3 comprises 15 residues. V lost 6 bases and J 14 bases, leaving 23 bases between the germline ends. Germline-derived CDR1 and CDR2 are SEHNR and FQNEAQ (reference sequence). The sequenced material came from peripheral blood. This rearrangement joins TRBV7-9 to TRBJ1-6; D not certain. The origin of this receptor is an adult man with Graves' ophthalmopathy. The CDR3 spells CASSSRTDLEGTLHF. CDR3 DNA sequence: TGTGCCAGCAGTTCCCGGACGGACCTTGAAGGGACCCTCCACTTT. The full variable domain, with the rest looked up from reference TRBV7-9 and TRBJ1-6, is DTGVSQNPRHKITKRGQNVTFRCDPISEHNRLYWYRQTLGQGPEFLTYFQNEAQLEKSRLLSDRFSAERPKGSFSTLEIQRTEQGDSAMYLCASSSRTDLEGTLHFGNGTRLTVT.